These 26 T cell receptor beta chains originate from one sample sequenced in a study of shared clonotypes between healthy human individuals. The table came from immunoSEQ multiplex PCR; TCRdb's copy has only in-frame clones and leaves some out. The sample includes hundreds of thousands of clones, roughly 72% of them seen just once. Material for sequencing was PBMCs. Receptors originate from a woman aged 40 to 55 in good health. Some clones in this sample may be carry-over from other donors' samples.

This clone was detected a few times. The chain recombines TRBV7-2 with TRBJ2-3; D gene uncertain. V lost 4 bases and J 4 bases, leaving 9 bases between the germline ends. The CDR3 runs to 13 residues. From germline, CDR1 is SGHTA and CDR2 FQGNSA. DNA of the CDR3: TGTGCCAGCAGCTCCCCCAACGCAGATACGCAGTATTTT. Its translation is CASSSPNADTQYF.

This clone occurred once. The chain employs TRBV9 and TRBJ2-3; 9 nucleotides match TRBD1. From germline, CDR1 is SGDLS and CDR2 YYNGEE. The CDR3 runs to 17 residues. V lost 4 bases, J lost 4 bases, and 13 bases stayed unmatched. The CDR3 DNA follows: TGTGCCAGCAGCCCAAGACTACCGGGACAGGGTGCAGATACGCAGTATTTT. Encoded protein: CASSPRLPGQGADTQYF.

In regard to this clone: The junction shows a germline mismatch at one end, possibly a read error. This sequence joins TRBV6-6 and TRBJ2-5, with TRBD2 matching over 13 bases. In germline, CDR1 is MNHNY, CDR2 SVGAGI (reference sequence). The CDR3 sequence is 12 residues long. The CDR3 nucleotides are TGTGCCAGCAGCCAGGGACTAGCGGGAATGAACTTC. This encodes CASSQGLAGMNF.

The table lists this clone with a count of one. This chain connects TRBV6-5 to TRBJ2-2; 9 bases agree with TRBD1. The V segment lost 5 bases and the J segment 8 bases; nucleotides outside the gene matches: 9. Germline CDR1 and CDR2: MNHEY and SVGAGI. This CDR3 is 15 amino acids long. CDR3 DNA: TGTGCCAGCAGTGCCCGGACAGGGGCTGGGGGGGAGCTGTTTTTT. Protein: CASSARTGAGGELFF.

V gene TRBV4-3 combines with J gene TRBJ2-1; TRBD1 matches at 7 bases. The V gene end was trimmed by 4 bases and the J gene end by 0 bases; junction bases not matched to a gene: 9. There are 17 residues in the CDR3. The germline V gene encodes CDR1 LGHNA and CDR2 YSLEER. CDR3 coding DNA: TGCGCCAGCAGCCCCGACAGGGTCGAAGGCTCCTACAATGAGCAGTTCTTC. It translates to CASSPDRVEGSYNEQFF.

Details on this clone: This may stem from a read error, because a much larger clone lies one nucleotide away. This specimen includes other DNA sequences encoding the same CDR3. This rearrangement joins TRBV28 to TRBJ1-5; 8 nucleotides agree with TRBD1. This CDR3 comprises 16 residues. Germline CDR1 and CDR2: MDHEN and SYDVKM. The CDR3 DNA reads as TGTGCCATCTCAAGGGCTCAGGGGGCGAGCAATCAGCCCCAACATTTT. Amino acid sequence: CAISRAQGASNQPQHF.

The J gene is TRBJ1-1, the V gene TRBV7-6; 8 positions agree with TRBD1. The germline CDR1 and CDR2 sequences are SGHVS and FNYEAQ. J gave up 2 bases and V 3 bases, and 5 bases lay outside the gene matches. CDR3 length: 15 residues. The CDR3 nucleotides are TGTGCCAGCAGCTTTTGGACAGGGAGAAACACTGAAGCTTTCTTT. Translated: CASSFWTGRNTEAFF.

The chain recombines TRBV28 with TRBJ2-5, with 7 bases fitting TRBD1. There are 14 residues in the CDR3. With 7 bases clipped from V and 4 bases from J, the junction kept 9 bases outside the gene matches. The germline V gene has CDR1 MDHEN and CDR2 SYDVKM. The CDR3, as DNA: TGTGCCAGCAAAGGGGGCGGAGCGATAGAGACCCAGTACTTC. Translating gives CASKGGGAIETQYF.

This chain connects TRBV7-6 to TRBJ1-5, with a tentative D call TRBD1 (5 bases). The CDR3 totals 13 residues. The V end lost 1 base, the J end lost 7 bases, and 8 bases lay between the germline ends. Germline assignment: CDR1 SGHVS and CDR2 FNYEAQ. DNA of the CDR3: TGTGCCAGCAGCTTAGAGAGGGGCCAGCCCCAGCATTTT. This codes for CASSLERGQPQHF.

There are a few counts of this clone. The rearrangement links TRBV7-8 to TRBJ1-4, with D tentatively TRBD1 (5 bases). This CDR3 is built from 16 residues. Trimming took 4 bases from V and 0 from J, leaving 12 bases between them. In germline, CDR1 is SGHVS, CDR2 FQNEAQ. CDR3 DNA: TGTGCCAGCAGCTCTCGGGACCCTGCAACTAATGAAAAACTGTTTTTT. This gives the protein CASSSRDPATNEKLFF.

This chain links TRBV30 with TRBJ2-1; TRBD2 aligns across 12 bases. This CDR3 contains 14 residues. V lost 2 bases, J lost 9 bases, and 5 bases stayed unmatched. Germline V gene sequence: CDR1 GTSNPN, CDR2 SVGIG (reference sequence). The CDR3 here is CAWSRLAGEGEQFF. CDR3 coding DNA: TGTGCCTGGAGTAGACTAGCGGGAGAGGGTGAGCAGTTCTTC.

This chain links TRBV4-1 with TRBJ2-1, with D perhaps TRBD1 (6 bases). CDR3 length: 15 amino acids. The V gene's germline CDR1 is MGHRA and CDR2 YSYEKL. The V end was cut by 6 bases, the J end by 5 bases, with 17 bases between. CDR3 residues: CASSHPLKGDNEQFF. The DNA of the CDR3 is TGCGCCAGCAGTCACCCGCTAAAGGGGGACAATGAGCAGTTCTTC.

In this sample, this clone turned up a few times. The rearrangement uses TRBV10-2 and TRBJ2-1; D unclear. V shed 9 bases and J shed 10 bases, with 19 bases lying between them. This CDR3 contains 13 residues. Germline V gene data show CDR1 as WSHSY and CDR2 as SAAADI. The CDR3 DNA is TGCGCCAGACCGGCCAGCCCGGTAGAAGAGCAGTTCTTC. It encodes CARPASPVEEQFF.

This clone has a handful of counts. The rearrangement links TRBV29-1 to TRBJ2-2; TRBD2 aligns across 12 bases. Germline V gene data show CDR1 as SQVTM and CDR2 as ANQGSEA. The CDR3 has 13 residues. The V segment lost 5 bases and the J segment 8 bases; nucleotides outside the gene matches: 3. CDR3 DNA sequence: TGCAGCGTTCTAGCGGGAGGGGCGGGGGAGCTGTTTTTT. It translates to CSVLAGGAGELFF.

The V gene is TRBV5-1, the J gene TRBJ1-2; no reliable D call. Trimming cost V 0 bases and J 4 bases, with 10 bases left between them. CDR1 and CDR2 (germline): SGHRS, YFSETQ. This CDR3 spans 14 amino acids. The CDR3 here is CASSLALPTYGYTF. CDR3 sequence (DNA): TGCGCCAGCAGCTTGGCTCTGCCTACCTATGGCTACACCTTC.

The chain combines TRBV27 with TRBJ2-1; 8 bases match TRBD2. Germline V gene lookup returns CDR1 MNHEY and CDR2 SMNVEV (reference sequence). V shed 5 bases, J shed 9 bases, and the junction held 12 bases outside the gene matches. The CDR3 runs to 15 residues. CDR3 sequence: CASSPPGLGDGEQFF. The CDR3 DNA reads TGTGCCAGCAGTCCACCGGGACTAGGGGACGGTGAGCAGTTCTTC.

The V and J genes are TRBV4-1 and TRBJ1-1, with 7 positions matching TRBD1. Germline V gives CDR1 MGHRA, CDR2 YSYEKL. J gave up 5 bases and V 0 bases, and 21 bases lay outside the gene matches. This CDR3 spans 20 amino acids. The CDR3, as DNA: TGCGCCAGCAGCCAAGATAAGTTATTCTTATCAGACAGGGTAAGAACTGAAGCTTTCTTT. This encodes CASSQDKLFLSDRVRTEAFF.

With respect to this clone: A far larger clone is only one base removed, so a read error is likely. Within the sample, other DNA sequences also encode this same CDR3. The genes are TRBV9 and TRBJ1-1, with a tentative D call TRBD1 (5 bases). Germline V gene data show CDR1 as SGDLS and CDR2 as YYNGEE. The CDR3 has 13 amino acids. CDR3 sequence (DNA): TGCGCCAGCAGCGTAGGGGCAGGCAATGAAGCTTTCTTT. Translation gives CASSVGAGNEAFF.

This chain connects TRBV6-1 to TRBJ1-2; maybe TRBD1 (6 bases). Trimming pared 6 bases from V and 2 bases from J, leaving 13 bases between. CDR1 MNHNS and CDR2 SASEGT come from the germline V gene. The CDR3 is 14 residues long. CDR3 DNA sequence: TGTGCCAGCAGGTACGGCAGGGGAAACTATGGCTACACCTTC. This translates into CASRYGRGNYGYTF.

The CDR3 DNA is TGTGCCTGGAGTTATGGGGGGCTCCGGGCTGGAAACACCATATATTTT. It codes for CAWSYGGLRAGNTIYF. The chain combines TRBV30 with TRBJ1-3, with D perhaps matching TRBD1 (6 bases). The CDR3 totals 16 residues. The V end was cut by 2 bases, the J end by 2 bases, with 16 bases between. Looked up from germline, CDR1 is GTSNPN and CDR2 is SVGIG (reference sequence).

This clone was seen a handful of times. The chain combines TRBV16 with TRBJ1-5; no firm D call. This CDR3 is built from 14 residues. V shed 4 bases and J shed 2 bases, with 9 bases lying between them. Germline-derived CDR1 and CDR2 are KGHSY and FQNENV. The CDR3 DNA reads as TGTGCCAGCAGCCCCCTCTTTGGCAATCAGCCCCAGCATTTT. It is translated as CASSPLFGNQPQHF.

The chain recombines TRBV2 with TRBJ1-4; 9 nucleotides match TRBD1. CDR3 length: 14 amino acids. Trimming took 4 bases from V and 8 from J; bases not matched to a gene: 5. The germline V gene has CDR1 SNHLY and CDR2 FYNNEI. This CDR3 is CASSVTGGEEKLFF. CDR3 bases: TGTGCCAGCAGTGTGACAGGGGGGGAAGAAAAACTGTTTTTT.

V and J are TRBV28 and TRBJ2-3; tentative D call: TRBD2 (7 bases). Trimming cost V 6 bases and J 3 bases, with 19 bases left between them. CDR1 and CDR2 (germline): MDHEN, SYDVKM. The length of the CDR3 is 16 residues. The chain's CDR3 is CASSLGGASMTDTQYF. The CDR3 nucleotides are TGTGCCAGCAGCCTGGGGGGGGCGAGCATGACAGATACGCAGTATTTT.

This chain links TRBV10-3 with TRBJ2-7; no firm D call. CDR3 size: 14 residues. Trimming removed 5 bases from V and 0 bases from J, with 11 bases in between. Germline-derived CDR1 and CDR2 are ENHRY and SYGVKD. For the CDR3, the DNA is TGTGCCATCAGTAGAAGACTGAGCTCCTACGAGCAGTACTTC. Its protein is CAISRRLSSYEQYF.

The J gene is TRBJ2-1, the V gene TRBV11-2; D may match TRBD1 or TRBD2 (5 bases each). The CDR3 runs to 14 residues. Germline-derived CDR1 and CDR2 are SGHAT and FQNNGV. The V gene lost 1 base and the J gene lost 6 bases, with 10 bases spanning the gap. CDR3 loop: CASSLVGGSNEQFF. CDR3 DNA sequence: TGTGCCAGCAGCTTAGTTGGGGGAAGCAATGAGCAGTTCTTC.

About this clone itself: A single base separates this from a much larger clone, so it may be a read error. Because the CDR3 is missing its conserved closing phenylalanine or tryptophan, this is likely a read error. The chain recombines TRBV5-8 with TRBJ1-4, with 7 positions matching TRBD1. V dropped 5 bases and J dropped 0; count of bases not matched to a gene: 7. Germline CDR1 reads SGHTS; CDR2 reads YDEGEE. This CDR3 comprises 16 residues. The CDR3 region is CASRYRGGATNEKLFL. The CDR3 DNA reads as TGTGCCAGCAGATACAGGGGAGGGGCAACTAATGAAAAACTGTTTCTT.